A selection of T cell receptor beta chains follows, all from one sample in a study of blood T cell repertoires in COVID-19. TCRdb keeps only in-frame clones here, not all; method: immunoSEQ multiplex PCR. The sample comprises around 310,000 clones, almost 90% of which are singletons, and around 0.97% rests with the top ten. The sample taken for sequencing was peripheral blood. These TCRs come from a woman in her 40s with COVID-19, enrolled during active disease. Each CDR3 is given with its conserved first and last residue. Fields, in order: clone size, J gene, D gene, V gene, CDR3 protein, CDR3 DNA. D genes are given only for firm matches. Clone size is shown for a subset of rows, as once, few, many or a class of expanded clone.

- | TRBJ2-7 | TRBD1 | TRBV19 | CASSFGTGSDVEQYF | TGTGCCAGTAGCTTCGGGACAGGGAGCGACGTGGAGCAGTACTTC
- | TRBJ2-1 | TRBD2 | TRBV12-5 | CASGLGLAGGNEQFF | TGTGCTAGTGGTTTGGGGCTAGCGGGGGGCAATGAGCAGTTCTTC
- | TRBJ2-7 | - | TRBV28 | CASSPPSGASYEQYF | TGTGCCAGCAGTCCCCCTTCAGGGGCTTCCTACGAGCAGTACTTC
- | TRBJ2-2 | - | TRBV2 | CASSAPRELFF | TGTGCCAGCAGTGCCCCTAGGGAGCTGTTTTTT
- | TRBJ2-1 | - | TRBV10-3 | CAISDPLPDNEQFF | TGTGCCATCAGTGACCCCCTTCCAGACAATGAGCAGTTCTTC
once | TRBJ2-5 | - | TRBV5-1 | CASSNSPRETQYF | TGCGCCAGCAGCAACTCACCGCGGGAGACCCAGTACTTC
- | TRBJ2-5 | TRBD2 | TRBV7-9 | CASSRGASGGAQETQYF | TGTGCCAGCAGCCGAGGGGCCTCGGGGGGGGCCCAAGAGACCCAGTACTTC
- | TRBJ1-1 | - | TRBV18 | CASSPPRNTEAFF | TGTGCCAGCTCACCACCGAGGAACACTGAAGCTTTCTTT
- | TRBJ2-6 | - | TRBV5-1 | CASSRDLLSGANVLTF | TGCGCCAGCAGCCGTGACTTGCTCTCTGGGGCCAACGTCCTGACTTTC
- | TRBJ1-2 | TRBD1 | TRBV5-1 | CASSLEGTEVRGGYTF | TGCGCCAGCAGCTTGGAGGGGACAGAGGTTAGAGGTGGCTACACCTTC
- | TRBJ2-7 | - | TRBV7-9 | CASSLVFYEQYF | TGTGCCAGCAGCTTAGTCTTTTACGAGCAGTACTTC
- | TRBJ2-2 | - | TRBV9 | CASRTSEVAGELFF | TGTGCCAGCAGGACCTCCGAGGTAGCCGGGGAGCTGTTTTTT
- | TRBJ1-4 | - | TRBV7-6 | CASSRWATGTNEKLFF | TGTGCCAGCAGCCGATGGGCCACTGGGACTAATGAAAAACTGTTTTTT
- | TRBJ2-2 | - | TRBV2 | CASSLYRDLSTGELFF | TGTGCCAGCAGCCTGTACAGGGATCTTAGCACCGGGGAGCTGTTTTTT
- | TRBJ2-7 | - | TRBV4-2 | CASSQVSQGSYEQYF | TGTGCCAGCAGCCAAGTATCTCAGGGGTCCTACGAGCAGTACTTC
- | TRBJ2-1 | TRBD1 | TRBV5-1 | CASSRDSNEQFF | TGCGCCAGCAGCCGGGACAGCAATGAGCAGTTCTTC
- | TRBJ1-1 | - | TRBV15 | CATSRQGWGTEAFF | TGTGCCACCAGCAGACAGGGGTGGGGCACTGAAGCTTTCTTT
- | TRBJ1-1 | - | TRBV6-5 | CASDRRNTEAFF | TGTGCCAGCGACAGGAGGAACACTGAAGCTTTCTTT
- | TRBJ1-1 | - | TRBV11-2 | CASTSMADNTEAFF | TGTGCCAGCACTTCAATGGCGGATAACACTGAAGCTTTCTTT
- | TRBJ2-5 | - | TRBV24-1 | CATSSTETGKETQYF | TGTGCCACCTCCTCGACAGAAACGGGTAAAGAGACCCAGTACTTC
- | TRBJ1-2 | - | TRBV10-3 | CAISELQGTNTF | TGTGCCATCAGTGAGTTGCAGGGAACGAACACCTTC
- | TRBJ2-2 | TRBD1 | TRBV6-5 | CASRTGQGASGELFF | TGTGCCAGCAGGACAGGACAGGGAGCTTCCGGGGAGCTGTTTTTT
- | TRBJ1-1 | - | TRBV30 | CAWGPNTEAFF | TGTGCCTGGGGACCAAACACTGAAGCTTTCTTT
- | TRBJ1-1 | - | TRBV10-3 | CAISGRTANTEAFF | TGTGCCATCAGTGGCCGGACAGCGAACACTGAAGCTTTCTTT
- | TRBJ1-2 | - | TRBV30 | CAWIAPRQGYTF | TGTGCCTGGATCGCCCCCCGACAGGGCTACACCTTC
- | TRBJ2-1 | - | TRBV19 | CASSIVQPNNEQFF | TGTGCCAGTAGTATAGTACAGCCAAACAATGAGCAGTTCTTC
- | TRBJ1-1 | - | TRBV18 | CASSSTGSTEAFF | TGTGCCAGCTCATCAACAGGGAGTACTGAAGCTTTCTTT
- | TRBJ1-2 | TRBD1 | TRBV27 | CASSLGQGWYGYTF | TGTGCCAGCAGTTTAGGACAGGGGTGGTATGGCTACACCTTC
- | TRBJ2-7 | - | TRBV9 | CASSVDGTTYEQYF | TGTGCCAGCAGCGTAGATGGGACAACCTACGAGCAGTACTTC
- | TRBJ1-1 | TRBD1 | TRBV27 | CASSRDRDYPRIDNTEAFF | TGTGCCAGCAGTCGGGACAGGGACTATCCTCGCATAGATAACACTGAAGCTTTCTTT
- | TRBJ1-5 | TRBD1 | TRBV18 | CASSLGGDGNQPQHF | TGTGCCAGCTCTCTAGGGGGCGATGGCAATCAGCCCCAGCATTTT
- | TRBJ2-4 | TRBD1 | TRBV7-2 | CASSPGQGAMEVKNIQYF | TGTGCCAGCAGCCCTGGACAGGGGGCGATGGAAGTCAAAAACATTCAGTACTTC
few | TRBJ1-2 | - | TRBV10-3 | CAISSTGQVVLRGYTF | TGTGCCATCAGTTCCACGGGACAAGTCGTCCTACGTGGCTACACCTTC
- | TRBJ2-5 | - | TRBV19 | CASSIYLYQETQYF | TGTGCCAGTAGTATTTATTTGTACCAAGAGACCCAGTACTTC
- | TRBJ1-5 | - | TRBV10-3 | CAISESQVKDQPQHF | TGTGCCATCAGTGAGTCTCAGGTTAAGGATCAGCCCCAGCATTTT
- | TRBJ2-1 | TRBD1 | TRBV4-3 | CASSQDGTGQGYDEQFF | TGCGCCAGCAGCCAAGATGGAACGGGACAGGGGTACGATGAGCAGTTCTTC
- | TRBJ2-6 | TRBD1 | TRBV7-2 | CASSSGQAGANVLTF | TGTGCCAGCAGCTCGGGACAGGCTGGGGCCAACGTCCTGACTTTC
- | TRBJ2-5 | - | TRBV19 | CASSQPADQETQYF | TGTGCCAGTAGCCAACCGGCGGACCAAGAGACCCAGTACTTC
- | TRBJ2-7 | - | TRBV7-3 | CASSQSRATVNEQYF | TGTGCCAGCTCCCAAAGTCGAGCAACCGTGAACGAGCAGTACTTC
- | TRBJ1-2 | - | TRBV4-1 | CASSQVVGRANYGYTF | TGCGCCAGCAGCCAAGTAGTAGGCAGGGCTAACTATGGCTACACCTTC
- | TRBJ1-4 | - | TRBV15 | CATSRARSLEKLFF | TGTGCCACCAGCAGAGCTCGGTCGTTGGAAAAACTGTTTTTT
- | TRBJ2-7 | - | TRBV19 | CASRPHRGTSYEQYF | TGTGCCAGTAGACCCCATCGGGGGACGTCCTACGAGCAGTACTTC
- | TRBJ2-2 | TRBD1 | TRBV28 | CASSFRGTDPFPTGELFF | TGTGCCAGCAGTTTTCGTGGGACAGACCCGTTTCCGACCGGGGAGCTGTTTTTT
- | TRBJ1-2 | TRBD1 | TRBV3-1/TRBV3-2 | CASSPDRSWGGYTF | TGTGCCAGCAGTCCGGACAGGTCGTGGGGGGGCTACACCTTC
- | TRBJ2-1 | TRBD1 | TRBV28 | CASRSDRGRGEQFF | TGTGCCAGCAGGTCGGACAGGGGGCGAGGTGAGCAGTTCTTC
- | TRBJ1-2 | - | TRBV10-2 | CASSELRTGNYGYTF | TGCGCCAGCAGTGAGCTACGCACGGGGAACTATGGCTACACCTTC
- | TRBJ1-2 | TRBD1 | TRBV4-1 | CASSYGINRGRHYGYTF | TGCGCCAGCAGCTACGGGATCAACAGGGGGCGCCACTATGGCTACACCTTC